The next 3 T cell receptor beta chains were all read from a single sample in a study of blood T cell repertoires in COVID-19. The protocol was immunoSEQ multiplex PCR, while the TCRdb copy is restricted to in-frame clones and leaves out a portion. Of roughly 200,000 clones listed, around 90% are singletons. Specimen: peripheral blood. The receptor source for this set is a man in his sixties with active or convalescent COVID-19.

This clone has only a few counts. The chain is built from TRBV2 and TRBJ1-2; 7 nucleotides agree with TRBD1. This CDR3 is built from 13 residues. After removal of 2 bases from V and 8 bases from J, the junction contained 5 bases not matched to a gene. Per the germline V gene, CDR1 is SNHLY and CDR2 is FYNNEI. The CDR3 DNA sequence: TGTGCCAGCAGTGAAAGAGGGGGCGGAGGCTACACCTTC. Residues: CASSERGGGGYTF.

The genes are TRBV18 and TRBJ2-3; maybe TRBD2 (5 bases). The V gene's germline CDR1 is KGHSH and CDR2 LQKENI. V lost 2 bases and J lost 1, with 13 bases in between. The CDR3 is 16 amino acids. In nucleotides, the CDR3 is TGTGCCAGCTCACCATTAGGAGGTCCCCGCACAGATACGCAGTATTTT. Protein sequence: CASSPLGGPRTDTQYF.

This rearrangement joins TRBV11-2 to TRBJ2-2; 12 nucleotides align to TRBD1. CDR3 length equals 15 residues. The trim removed 5 bases at V and 5 bases at J, leaving 3 bases unmatched. Germline V gene data show CDR1 as SGHAT and CDR2 as FQNNGV. Here the CDR3 DNA reads TGTGCCAGCAGCCGGGACAGGGGGCGAACCGGGGAGCTGTTTTTT. Its protein is CASSRDRGRTGELFF. Complete variable domain (other parts from reference TRBV11-2 and TRBJ2-2): EAGVAQSPRYKIIEKRQSVAFWCNPISGHATLYWYQQILGQGPKLLIQFQNNGVVDDSQLPKDRFSAERLKGVDSTLKIQPAKLEDSAVYLCASSRDRGRTGELFFGEGSRLTVL.